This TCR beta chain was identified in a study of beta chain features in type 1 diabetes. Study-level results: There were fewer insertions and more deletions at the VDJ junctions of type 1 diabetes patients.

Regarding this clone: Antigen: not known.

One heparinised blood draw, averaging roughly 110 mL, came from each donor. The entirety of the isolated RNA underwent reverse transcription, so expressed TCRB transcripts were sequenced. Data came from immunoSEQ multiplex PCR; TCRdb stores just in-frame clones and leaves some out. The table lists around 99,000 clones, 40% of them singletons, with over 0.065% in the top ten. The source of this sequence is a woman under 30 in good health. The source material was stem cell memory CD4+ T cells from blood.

The CDR3 protein is CASSRGTSGQETQYF. In DNA form, the CDR3 reads TGTGCCAGCAGCCGAGGGACTAGCGGACAAGAGACCCAGTACTTC. The rearrangement links TRBV5-4 to TRBJ2-5, with 11 bases fitting TRBD2. CDR3 length: 15 residues. With 4 bases clipped from V and 2 bases from J, the junction kept 4 bases outside the gene matches. Germline assignment: CDR1 SGHNT and CDR2 YYREEE (reference sequence). Drawing the rest from reference TRBV5-4 and TRBJ2-5, the complete variable domain is ETGVTQSPTHLIKTRGQQVTLRCSSQSGHNTVSWYQQALGQGPQFIFQYYREEENGRGNFPPRFSGLQFPNYSSELNVNALELDDSALYLCASSRGTSGQETQYFGPGTRLLVL.